The 11 T cell receptor beta chains below were found in one sample sequenced in a study of CD8+ T cells in alopecia areata. Sequencing relied on a cDNA template that was reverse transcribed from extracted RNA. The repertoire was sequenced with immunoSEQ multiplex PCR; TCRdb's copy has only in-frame clones and lacks some. This sample has roughly 140,000 clones; around two thirds occur once, and the top ten carry 36%. The sample comprised CD8+ T cells sorted from blood. All receptors come from a human donor in good health.

This clone occurred a few times. The sample contains more than one DNA sequence encoding this CDR3. J is TRBJ1-1 and V is TRBV27; no reliable D call. Germline V gene sequence: CDR1 MNHEY, CDR2 SMNVEV (reference sequence). This CDR3 is 14 amino acids long. Trimming removed 2 bases at V and 1 base at J, with 8 bases between. The CDR3 region is CASSLSSGNTEAFF. The CDR3 DNA reads as TGTGCCAGCAGTTTAAGTTCCGGGAACACTGAAGCTTTCTTT.

The chain combines TRBV2 with TRBJ2-7; D is perhaps TRBD1 or TRBD2 (5 bases each). Trimming took 7 bases from V and 5 from J, leaving 9 bases between them. Germline V gene lookup returns CDR1 SNHLY and CDR2 FYNNEI. The CDR3 runs 11 residues. CDR3 sequence reads: CASNGGHEQYF. CDR3 bases: TGTGCCAGCAATGGGGGTCACGAGCAGTACTTC.

The chain carries TRBV29-1 and TRBJ1-4; 9 bases align to TRBD1. Trimming took 1 base from V and 13 from J; bases not matched to a gene: 10. The CDR3 consists of 14 residues. Germline V gives CDR1 SQVTM, CDR2 ANQGSEA. CDR3 DNA sequence: TGCAGCGTTGAAGGGACAGGGGATCAATTAGGACTGTTTTTT. Its translation: CSVEGTGDQLGLFF. Combining the CDR3 with reference TRBV29-1 and TRBJ1-4 gives the whole variable domain SAVISQKPSRDICQRGTSLTIQCQVDSQVTMMFWYRQQPGQSLTLIATANQGSEATYESGFVIDKFPISRPNLTFSTLTVSNMSPEDSSIYLCSVEGTGDQLGLFFGSGTQLSVL.

The chain joins TRBV12-5 to TRBJ2-7; D tentatively fits TRBD1 or TRBD2 (7 bases each). CDR1 and CDR2 (germline): LGHNT, FRNRAP. The length of the CDR3 is 13 residues. Deletions cut 7 bases from V and 4 bases from J, with 14 bases between. Here the CDR3 DNA reads TGTGCTAGTGCGCAGGGGGGGTTATACGAGCAGTACTTC. The encoded protein is CASAQGGLYEQYF.

The chain joins TRBV7-3 to TRBJ1-2; possible D gene TRBD1, 6 bases. Between the trimmed V and J ends, which lost 4 bases and 7 bases, there was a span of 10 bases. The CDR3 has 12 residues. Germline V lookup: CDR1 SGHTA, CDR2 FQGTGA. The DNA for the CDR3 is TGTGCCAGCAGCTCAGGGGCCGGTGGCTACACCTTC. Its translation is CASSSGAGGYTF.

The genes are TRBV6-6 and TRBJ2-3; 10 bases line up with TRBD1. Germline V gene data show CDR1 as MNHNY and CDR2 as SVGAGI (reference sequence). The CDR3 covers 15 residues. Losses at the gene ends were 4 bases for V and 1 base for J; bases not matched to a gene: 2. CDR3 sequence: CASSFDRGRTDTQYF. CDR3 DNA: TGTGCCAGCAGTTTTGACAGGGGGCGCACAGATACGCAGTATTTT.

The table lists this clone with a few counts. The chain links TRBV2 to TRBJ2-5; possibly TRBD1 for D (6 bases). V lost 7 bases to trimming and J lost 7 bases, with 19 bases between them. This CDR3 is 14 amino acids long. Germline CDR1 reads SNHLY; CDR2 reads FYNNEI. The chain's CDR3 is CASKVGDILGTQYF. CDR3 sequence (DNA): TGTGCCAGCAAAGTAGGGGACATCCTCGGGACCCAGTACTTC.

This clone has just one count. The CDR3 is CASSFTIEQFF. The CDR3 DNA follows: TGTGCCAGCAGCTTCACTATTGAGCAGTTCTTC. The chain is built from TRBV5-6 and TRBJ2-1; D not certain. This CDR3 region has 11 residues. With 2 bases removed from V and 9 bases from J, the gap between germline ends came to 6 bases. Germline V gene lookup returns CDR1 SGHDT and CDR2 YYEEEE.

This clone was counted only a few times. This chain's CDR3 is CSVDLAGGRETQYF. The DNA of the CDR3 is TGCAGCGTTGATCTCGCGGGGGGGCGGGAGACCCAGTACTTC. The chain couples TRBV29-1 to TRBJ2-5; 9 nucleotides agree with TRBD2. V dropped 3 bases and J dropped 5; count of bases not matched to a gene: 7. Germline values: CDR1 SQVTM, CDR2 ANQGSEA. The CDR3 has 14 amino acids. The variable domain in full, with the rest retrieved from reference TRBV29-1 and TRBJ2-5, is SAVISQKPSRDICQRGTSLTIQCQVDSQVTMMFWYRQQPGQSLTLIATANQGSEATYESGFVIDKFPISRPNLTFSTLTVSNMSPEDSSIYLCSVDLAGGRETQYFGPGTRLLVL.

J is TRBJ2-3 and V is TRBV7-2, with TRBD2 matching 11 bases. This CDR3 comprises 15 residues. V trimming: 5 bases; J trimming: 5 bases; junction bases outside the gene matches: 6. From germline, CDR1 is SGHTA and CDR2 FQGNSA. The CDR3, as DNA: TGTGCCAGCAGCCCCACTAGCGGGGGTGGAGATACGCAGTATTTT. Translation gives CASSPTSGGGDTQYF.

The chain carries TRBV9 and TRBJ1-2; a weak D match, TRBD1 (5 bases). The CDR3 spans 15 residues. V shed 4 bases and J shed 4 bases, with 17 bases lying between them. Germline V gene lookup returns CDR1 SGDLS and CDR2 YYNGEE. For the CDR3, the DNA is TGTGCCAGCAGCCCTCAGGGAGGGATGTCCTATGGCTACACCTTC. Translating gives CASSPQGGMSYGYTF. The whole variable domain, remainder taken from reference TRBV9 and TRBJ1-2, is DSGVTQTPKHLITATGQRVTLRCSPRSGDLSVYWYQQSLDQGLQFLIQYYNGEERAKGNILERFSAQQFPDLHSELNLSSLELGDSALYFCASSPQGGMSYGYTFGSGTRLTVV.